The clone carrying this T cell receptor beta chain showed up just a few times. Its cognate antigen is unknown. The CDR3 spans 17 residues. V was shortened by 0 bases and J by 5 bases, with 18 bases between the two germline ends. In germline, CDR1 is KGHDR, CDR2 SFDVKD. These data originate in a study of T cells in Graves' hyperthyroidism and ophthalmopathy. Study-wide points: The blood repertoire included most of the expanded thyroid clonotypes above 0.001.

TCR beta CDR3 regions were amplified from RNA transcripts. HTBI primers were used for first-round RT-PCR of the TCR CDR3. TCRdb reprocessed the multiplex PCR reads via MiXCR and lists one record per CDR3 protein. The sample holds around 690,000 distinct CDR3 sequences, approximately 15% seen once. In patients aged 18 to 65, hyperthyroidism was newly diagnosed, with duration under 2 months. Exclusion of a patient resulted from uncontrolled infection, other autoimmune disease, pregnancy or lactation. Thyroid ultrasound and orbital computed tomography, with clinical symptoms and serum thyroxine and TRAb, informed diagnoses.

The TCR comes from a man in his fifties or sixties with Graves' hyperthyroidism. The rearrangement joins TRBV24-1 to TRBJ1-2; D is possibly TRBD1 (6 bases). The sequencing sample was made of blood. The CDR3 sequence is CATSDLSTAGVGYGYTF. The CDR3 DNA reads TGTGCCACCAGTGATTTGTCCACGGCAGGGGTCGGGTATGGCTACACCTTC.